This TCR beta chain was sequenced during a study of cytomegalovirus exposure and HLA in healthy donors. Turning to the study itself: Among roughly 190 million T cells, an earlier analysis found about 100 million unique TCR beta sequences. Study observations and caveats: At a 0.05 false discovery rate, a later analysis found 18,000 or so TCR beta sequences to be associated with HLA alleles.

A note on this clone: Its antigen is not known.

In the PCR, 60 Vbeta and 13 Jbeta primers were used. Generated by immunoSEQ multiplex PCR, the TCRdb table keeps only in-frame clones and is missing some. Its table lists approximately 45,000 clones. V was pared by 1 base and J by 9 bases, with 9 bases between. CDR1 and CDR2 (germline): LGHNA, YSLEER. CDR3 length equals 12 residues. This sequence was found in a male donor in good health and CMV-seronegative. The rearrangement links TRBV4-3 to TRBJ1-2; D remains ambiguous. The specimen was PBMCs. In nucleotides, the CDR3 is TGCGCCAGCAGCCAAGGTTCTACCAGCTACACCTTC. Encoded protein: CASSQGSTSYTF.